This paragraph covers one T cell receptor (beta chain) sequence. The antigen remains unidentified. Germline V gene lookup returns CDR1 MGHRA and CDR2 YSYEKL. J gave up 4 bases and V 4 bases, and 15 bases lay outside the gene matches. The CDR3 runs 17 residues. These data originate in a study of STAT3 mutations in large granular lymphocyte leukemia. General study results and limits: Every T-cell large granular lymphocyte leukemia patient had at least one immunodominant TCR beta clonotype. Variable sampling intervals and differing treatment regimens complicated linking therapy response to TCR clonal burden changes. All newly emerging clones after therapy were STAT3 wild type.

Each sample's TCRbeta library yielded on average around 44,000 productive templates. Assay used: immunoSEQ multiplex PCR; TCRdb lists only in-frame clones, some missing. The sample shows tens of thousands of clones, approximately 83% of them seen only once. The sequencing sample was made of peripheral blood mononuclear cells. The chain is built from TRBV4-1 and TRBJ2-5; 7 positions match TRBD2. The receptor comes from a man in his 60s with T-cell large granular lymphocyte leukemia. Some clones in this sample may be carry-over from other donors' samples. As DNA, the CDR3 is TGCGCCAGCAGCCCCCCTGGGGGAATAGCGGGCGGAGAGACCCAGTACTTC. It specifies CASSPPGGIAGGETQYF.